This TCR beta chain was obtained from a study of blood T cell repertoires in COVID-19. On the study more broadly: Spain, Italy and the United States supplied samples that represented acute and convalescent COVID-19. Sources were T cells, B-cell-depleted T cells, or PBMCs; the material itself was cDNA or gDNA.

In the authors' methods: For nucleated cells, counts were estimated from reference gene primer amplification. The table came from immunoSEQ multiplex PCR; TCRdb's copy has only in-frame clones and leaves some out. D and trimming were read from the DNA, whereas the V and J calls and clone size are those reported in that table. The sample shows roughly 100,000 clones, roughly 84% of them seen only once. The sample holds one count of this clone. After removal of 6 bases from V and 7 bases from J, the junction contained 7 bases not matched to a gene. CDR3 length equals 15 residues. The V gene's germline CDR1 is MNHEY and CDR2 SVGAGI.

The sample comprised peripheral blood. This sequence originates from a human donor in a cohort sampled during active COVID-19. The rearrangement joins TRBV6-5 to TRBJ2-1, with 12 nucleotides matching TRBD2. The CDR3 nucleotides read TGTGCCAGCAGCTCACTAGCGGGGGGCCTAAATGAGCAGTTCTTC. Protein: CASSSLAGGLNEQFF.